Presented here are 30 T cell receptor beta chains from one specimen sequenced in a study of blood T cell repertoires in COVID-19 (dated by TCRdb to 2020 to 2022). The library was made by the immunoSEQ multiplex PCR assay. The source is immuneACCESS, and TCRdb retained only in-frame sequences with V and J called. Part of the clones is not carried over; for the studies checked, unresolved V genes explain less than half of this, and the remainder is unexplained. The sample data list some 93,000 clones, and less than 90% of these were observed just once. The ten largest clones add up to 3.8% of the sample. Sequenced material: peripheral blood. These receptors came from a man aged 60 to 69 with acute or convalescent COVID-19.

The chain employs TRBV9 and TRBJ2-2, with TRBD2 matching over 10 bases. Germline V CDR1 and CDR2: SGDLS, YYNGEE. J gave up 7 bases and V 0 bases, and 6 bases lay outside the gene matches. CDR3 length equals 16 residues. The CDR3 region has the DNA TGTGCCAGCAGCGTAGAGACTAGCGGGTCGGGCGGGGAGCTGTTTTTT. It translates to CASSVETSGSGGELFF.

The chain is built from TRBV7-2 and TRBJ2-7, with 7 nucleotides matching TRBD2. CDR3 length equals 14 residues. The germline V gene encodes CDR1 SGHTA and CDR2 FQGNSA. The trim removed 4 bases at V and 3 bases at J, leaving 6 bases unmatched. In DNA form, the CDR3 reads TGTGCCAGCAGCTCCCCCGGGGGGATCTACGAGCAGTACTTC. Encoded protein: CASSSPGGIYEQYF.

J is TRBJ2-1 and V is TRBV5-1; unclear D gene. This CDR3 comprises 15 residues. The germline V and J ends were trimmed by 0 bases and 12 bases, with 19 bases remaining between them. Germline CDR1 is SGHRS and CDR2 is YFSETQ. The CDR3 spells CASSLGVAPDSGQFF. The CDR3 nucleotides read TGCGCCAGCAGCTTGGGGGTAGCACCCGATTCTGGGCAGTTCTTC.

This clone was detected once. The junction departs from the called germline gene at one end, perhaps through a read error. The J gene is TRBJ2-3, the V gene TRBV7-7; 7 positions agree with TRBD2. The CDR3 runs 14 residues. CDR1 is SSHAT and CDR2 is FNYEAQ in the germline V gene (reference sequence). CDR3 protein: CASSLVAGSDTQYF. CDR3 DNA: TGTGCTAGCAGCTTGGTAGCGGGTTCAGATACGCAGTATTTT.

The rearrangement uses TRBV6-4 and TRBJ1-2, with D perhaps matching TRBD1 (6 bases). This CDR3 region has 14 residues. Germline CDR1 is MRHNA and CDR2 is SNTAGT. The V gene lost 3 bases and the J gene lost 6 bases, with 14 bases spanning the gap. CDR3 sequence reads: CASSDSDRRHGYTF. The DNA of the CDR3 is TGTGCCAGCAGTGATTCCGACAGGAGGCATGGCTACACCTTC.

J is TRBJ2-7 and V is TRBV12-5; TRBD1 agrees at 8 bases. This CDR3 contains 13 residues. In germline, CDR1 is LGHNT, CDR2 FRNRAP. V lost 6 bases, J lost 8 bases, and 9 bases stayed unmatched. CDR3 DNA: TGTGCTAGTGGCCCCGGGACAGGTTTCAAGCAGTACTTC. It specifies CASGPGTGFKQYF. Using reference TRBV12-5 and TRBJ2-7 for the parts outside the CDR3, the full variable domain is DARVTQTPRHKVTEMGQEVTMRCQPILGHNTVFWYRQTMMQGLELLAYFRNRAPLDDSGMPKDRFSAEMPDATLATLKIQPSEPRDSAVYFCASGPGTGFKQYFGPGTRLTVT.

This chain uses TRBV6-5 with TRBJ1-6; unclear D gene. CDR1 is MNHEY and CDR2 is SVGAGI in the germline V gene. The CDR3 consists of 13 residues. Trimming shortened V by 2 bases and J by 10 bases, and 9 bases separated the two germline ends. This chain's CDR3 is CASSYGTRSPLHF. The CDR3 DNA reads TGTGCCAGCAGTTACGGCACACGATCACCCCTCCACTTT.

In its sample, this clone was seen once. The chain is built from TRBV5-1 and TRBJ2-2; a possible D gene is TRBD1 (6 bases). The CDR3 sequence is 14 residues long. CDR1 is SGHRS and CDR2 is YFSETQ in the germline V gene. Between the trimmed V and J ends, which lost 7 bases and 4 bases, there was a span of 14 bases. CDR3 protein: CASETGSSTGELFF. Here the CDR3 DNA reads TGCGCCAGCGAAACAGGGAGTAGCACCGGGGAGCTGTTTTTT. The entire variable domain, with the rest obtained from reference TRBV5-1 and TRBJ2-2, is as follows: KAGVTQTPRYLIKTRGQQVTLSCSPISGHRSVSWYQQTPGQGLQFLFEYFSETQRNKGNFPGRFSGRQFSNSRSEMNVSTLELGDSALYLCASETGSSTGELFFGEGSRLTVL.

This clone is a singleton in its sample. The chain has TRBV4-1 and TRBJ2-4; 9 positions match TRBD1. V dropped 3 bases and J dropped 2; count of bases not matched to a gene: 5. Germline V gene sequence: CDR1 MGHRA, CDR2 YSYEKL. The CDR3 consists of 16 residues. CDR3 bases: TGCGCCAGCAGCCAGGAGGGACAGGGCTCCAAAAACATTCAGTACTTC. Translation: CASSQEGQGSKNIQYF.

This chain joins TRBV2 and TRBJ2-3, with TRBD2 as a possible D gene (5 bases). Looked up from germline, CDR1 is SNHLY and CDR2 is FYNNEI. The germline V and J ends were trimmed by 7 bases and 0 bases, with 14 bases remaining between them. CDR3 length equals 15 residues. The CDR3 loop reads CASMRERTSTDTQYF. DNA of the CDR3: TGTGCCAGCATGAGGGAGAGGACTAGCACAGATACGCAGTATTTT.

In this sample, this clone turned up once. This CDR3 reads CASSLNRGNYEQYF. As DNA, the CDR3 is TGTGCCAGCAGCTTAAATCGGGGTAACTACGAGCAGTACTTC. V gene TRBV7-9 combines with J gene TRBJ2-7; TRBD2 is a possible D gene (5 bases). In germline, CDR1 is SEHNR, CDR2 FQNEAQ (reference sequence). Trimming took off 2 bases at V and 3 bases at J, with 11 bases between the two ends. This CDR3 has 14 amino acids.

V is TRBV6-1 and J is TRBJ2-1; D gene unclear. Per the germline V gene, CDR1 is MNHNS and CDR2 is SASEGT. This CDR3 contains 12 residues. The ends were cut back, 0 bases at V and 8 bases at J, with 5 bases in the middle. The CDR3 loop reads CASSEAGYEQFF. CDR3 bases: TGTGCCAGCAGTGAAGCGGGCTATGAGCAGTTCTTC.

CDR3 protein: CASSQDVSSPYEQYF. As DNA, the CDR3 is TGTGCCAGCAGCCAAGATGTCAGTTCGCCCTACGAGCAGTACTTC. The chain links TRBV3-1 (or the pseudogene TRBV3-2) to TRBJ2-7; D remains ambiguous. This CDR3 comprises 15 residues. Germline CDR1 LGHDT, CDR2 YNNKEL (reference sequence). V dropped 0 bases and J dropped 2 bases, with 11 bases sitting between them.

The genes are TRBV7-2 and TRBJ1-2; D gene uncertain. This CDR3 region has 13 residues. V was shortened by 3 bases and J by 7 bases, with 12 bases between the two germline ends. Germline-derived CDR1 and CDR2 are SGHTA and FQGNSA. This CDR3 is CASSFRDLTGYTF. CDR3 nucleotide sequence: TGTGCCAGCAGCTTTAGAGACTTAACTGGCTACACCTTC.

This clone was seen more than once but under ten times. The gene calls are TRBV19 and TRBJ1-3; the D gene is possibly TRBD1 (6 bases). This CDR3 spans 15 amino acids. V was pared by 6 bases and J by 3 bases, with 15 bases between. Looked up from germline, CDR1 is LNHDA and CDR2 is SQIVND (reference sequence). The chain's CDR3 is CASSNRVPGGNTIYF. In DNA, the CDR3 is TGTGCCAGTAGCAACAGGGTACCTGGTGGAAACACCATATATTTT.

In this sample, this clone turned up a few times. The CDR3 protein is CASSPFGGGTDTQYF. CDR3 in DNA: TGTGCCAGCTCCCCCTTCGGGGGTGGCACAGATACGCAGTATTTT. This chain connects TRBV18 to TRBJ2-3, with D possibly TRBD2 on 6 matching bases. Germline V CDR1 and CDR2: KGHSH, LQKENI. The length of the CDR3 is 15 residues. V was cut by 6 bases and J by 1 base, with 14 bases left in between.

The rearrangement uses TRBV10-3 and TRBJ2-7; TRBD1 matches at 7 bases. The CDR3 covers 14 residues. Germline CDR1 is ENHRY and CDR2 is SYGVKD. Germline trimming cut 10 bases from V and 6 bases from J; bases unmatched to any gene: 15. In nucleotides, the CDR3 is TGTGCCACCGAAGATCCAGGGGGTTTCGGCGAGCAGTACTTC. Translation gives CATEDPGGFGEQYF.

The CDR3 spells CASSLVSGTGEGLTF. CDR3 in DNA: TGTGCCAGCAGCTTAGTCAGCGGGACGGGCGAAGGGCTCACCTTC. V is TRBV7-2 and J is TRBJ1-2; a weak D match, TRBD1 (5 bases). This CDR3 spans 15 amino acids. Germline values: CDR1 SGHTA, CDR2 FQGNSA. Trimming left V 1 base short and J 13 bases short, with 22 bases between. The full variable domain, rest sourced from reference TRBV7-2 and TRBJ1-2, is GAGVSQSPSNKVTEKGKDVELRCDPISGHTALYWYRQSLGQGLEFLIYFQGNSAPDKSGLPSDRFSAERTGGSVSTLTIQRTQQEDSAVYLCASSLVSGTGEGLTFGSGTRLTVV.

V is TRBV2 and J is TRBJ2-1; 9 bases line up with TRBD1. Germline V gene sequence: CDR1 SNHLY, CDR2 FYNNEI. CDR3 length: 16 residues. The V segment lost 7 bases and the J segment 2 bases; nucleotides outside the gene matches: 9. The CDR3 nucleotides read TGTGCCAGCAAGCCCGGACAGGGGAAAACCTACAATGAGCAGTTCTTC. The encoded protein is CASKPGQGKTYNEQFF.

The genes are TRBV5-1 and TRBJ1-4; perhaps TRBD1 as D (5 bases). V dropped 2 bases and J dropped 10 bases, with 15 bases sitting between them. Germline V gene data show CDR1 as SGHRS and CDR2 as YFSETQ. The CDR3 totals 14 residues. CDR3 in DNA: TGCGCCAGCAGCTTCGACAGTCGGTCGGCAAAACTGTTTTTT. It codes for CASSFDSRSAKLFF.

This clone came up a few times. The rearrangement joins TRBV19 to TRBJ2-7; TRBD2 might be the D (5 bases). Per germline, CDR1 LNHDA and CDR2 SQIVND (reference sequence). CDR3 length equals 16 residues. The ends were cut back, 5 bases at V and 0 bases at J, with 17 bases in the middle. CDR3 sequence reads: CASSPLSGFSSYEQYF. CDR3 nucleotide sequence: TGTGCCAGTAGTCCTTTGAGCGGCTTCAGCTCCTACGAGCAGTACTTC.

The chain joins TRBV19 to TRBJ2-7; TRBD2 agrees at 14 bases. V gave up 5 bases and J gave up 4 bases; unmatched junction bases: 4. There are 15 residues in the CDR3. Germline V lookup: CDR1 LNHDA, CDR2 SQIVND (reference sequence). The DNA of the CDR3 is TGTGCCAGTAGTCCCGGGACTAGCGGGGGTTACGAGCAGTACTTC. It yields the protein CASSPGTSGGYEQYF. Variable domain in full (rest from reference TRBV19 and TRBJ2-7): DGGITQSPKYLFRKEGQNVTLSCEQNLNHDAMYWYRQDPGQGLRLIYYSQIVNDFQKGDIAEGYSVSREKKESFPLTVTSAQKNPTAFYLCASSPGTSGGYEQYFGPGTRLTVT.

CDR3 region: CATRAGGADTEAFF. The CDR3 DNA follows: TGTGCCACCAGGGCCGGGGGTGCGGACACTGAAGCTTTCTTT. The chain carries TRBV24-1 and TRBJ1-1; maybe TRBD1 (5 bases). CDR3 length equals 14 residues. Germline assignment: CDR1 KGHDR and CDR2 SFDVKD. Deletions cut 7 bases from V and 3 bases from J, with 14 bases between.

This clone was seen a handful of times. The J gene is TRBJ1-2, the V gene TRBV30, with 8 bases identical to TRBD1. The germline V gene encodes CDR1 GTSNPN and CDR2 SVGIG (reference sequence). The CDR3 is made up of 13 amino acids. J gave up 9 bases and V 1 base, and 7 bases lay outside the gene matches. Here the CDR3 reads CAWSGPNRGSYTF. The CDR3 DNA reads TGTGCCTGGAGTGGACCCAACAGGGGGAGCTACACCTTC. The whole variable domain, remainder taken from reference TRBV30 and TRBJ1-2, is SQTIHQWPATLVQPVGSPLSLECTVEGTSNPNLYWYRQAAGRGLQLLFYSVGIGQISSEVPQNLSASRPQDRQFILSSKKLLLSDSGFYLCAWSGPNRGSYTFGSGTRLTVV.

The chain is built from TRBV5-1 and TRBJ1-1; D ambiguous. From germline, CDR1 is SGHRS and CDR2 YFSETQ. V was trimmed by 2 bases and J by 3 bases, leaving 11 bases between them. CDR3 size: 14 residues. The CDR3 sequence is CASSLGNGDTEAFF. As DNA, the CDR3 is TGCGCCAGCAGCTTAGGGAACGGGGACACTGAAGCTTTCTTT.

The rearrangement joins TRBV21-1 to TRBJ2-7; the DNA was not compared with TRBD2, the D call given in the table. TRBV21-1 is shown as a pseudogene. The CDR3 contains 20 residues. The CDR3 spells CASSIDIRVGLAGVQLEQYF. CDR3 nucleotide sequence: TGTGCCAGCAGCATAGACATCAGGGTAGGGCTAGCGGGAGTTCAATTGGAGCAGTACTTC.

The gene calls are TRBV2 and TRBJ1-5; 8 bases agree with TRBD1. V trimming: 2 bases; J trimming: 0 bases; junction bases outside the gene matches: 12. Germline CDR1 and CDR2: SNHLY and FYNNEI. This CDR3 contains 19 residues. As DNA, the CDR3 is TGTGCCAGCAGTGAACAGGGGGCATCATTCTCTTATAGCAATCAGCCCCAGCATTTT. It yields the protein CASSEQGASFSYSNQPQHF.

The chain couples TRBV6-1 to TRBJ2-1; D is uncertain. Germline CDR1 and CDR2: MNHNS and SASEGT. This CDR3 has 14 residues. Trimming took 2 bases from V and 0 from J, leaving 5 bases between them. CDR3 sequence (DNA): TGTGCCAGCAGTGAATCGAGCTCCTACAATGAGCAGTTCTTC. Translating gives CASSESSSYNEQFF.

The DNA of the CDR3 is TGCGCCAGCAGCCAAGATGGACTTTCCTACGAGCAGTACTTC. Translated, it gives CASSQDGLSYEQYF. V usage is TRBV4-1 and J usage is TRBJ2-7; weak D call: TRBD2 (5 bases). The germline V gene encodes CDR1 MGHRA and CDR2 YSYEKL. The CDR3 runs 14 residues. V lost 0 bases to trimming and J lost 1 base, with 7 bases between them.

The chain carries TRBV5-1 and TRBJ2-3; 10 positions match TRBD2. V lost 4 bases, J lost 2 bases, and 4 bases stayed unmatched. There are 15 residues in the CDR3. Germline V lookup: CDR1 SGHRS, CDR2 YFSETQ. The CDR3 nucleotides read TGCGCCAGCAGCGCTAGCGGGGGAAACACAGATACGCAGTATTTT. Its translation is CASSASGGNTDTQYF.